These 27 T cell receptor beta chains were all obtained from the same sample, sequenced in a study of blood T cell repertoires in COVID-19 (dated by TCRdb to 2020 to 2022). Preparation of the library involved the immunoSEQ multiplex PCR assay. TCRdb re-hosts the immuneACCESS table, in-frame sequences only. Its copies lack some clones; in the studies checked, an unresolved V gene accounts for under half of them, and the cause for the rest is not known. The sample profile shows approximately 210,000 clones; about 80% of them were found once. Of the sample, about 15% falls within the top ten clones. Sequenced input: PBMCs or T cells enriched from blood (not recorded which). All receptors come from a man in his forties who had recovered from COVID-19.

The genes are TRBV7-9 and TRBJ2-3, with a tentative D call TRBD1 (6 bases). The CDR3 loop spans 16 amino acids. The germline CDR1 and CDR2 sequences are SEHNR and FQNEAQ (reference sequence). V was shortened by 5 bases and J by 2 bases, with 17 bases between the two germline ends. This chain's CDR3 is CASSPTSTGYTDTQYF. The CDR3 nucleotides are TGTGCCAGCAGCCCAACTTCGACAGGCTACACAGATACGCAGTATTTT.

Concerning this clone itself: The identical CDR3 is also encoded by other nucleotide sequences in the sample. This chain connects TRBV5-4 to TRBJ2-1; 10 nucleotides align to TRBD1. Germline V gene sequence: CDR1 SGHNT, CDR2 YYREEE (reference sequence). The V segment lost 3 bases and the J segment 2 bases; nucleotides outside the gene matches: 2. The CDR3 loop spans 15 amino acids. CDR3 residues: CASSSGTGAYNEQFF. CDR3 sequence (DNA): TGTGCCAGCAGCTCCGGGACAGGGGCCTACAATGAGCAGTTCTTC.

The chain is built from TRBV6-1 and TRBJ2-2; a weak D match, TRBD2 (7 bases). V was cut by 4 bases and J by 9 bases, with 24 bases left in between. The germline V gene has CDR1 MNHNS and CDR2 SASEGT. CDR3 length: 17 amino acids. The CDR3: CASSGPGEGVNRWELFF. The CDR3 DNA reads TGTGCCAGCAGTGGCCCCGGGGAGGGGGTCAACAGATGGGAGCTGTTTTTT.

The V call is TRBV27, the J call TRBJ2-2, with no clear D. This CDR3 has 13 amino acids. The germline CDR1 and CDR2 sequences are MNHEY and SMNVEV (reference sequence). The V gene lost 2 bases and the J gene lost 6 bases, with 7 bases spanning the gap. In DNA form, the CDR3 reads TGTGCCAGCAGTTTAATCCCGGCCGGGGAGCTGTTTTTT. This encodes CASSLIPAGELFF.

The chain is built from TRBV5-1 and TRBJ1-3; TRBD1 might be the D (5 bases). The V gene lost 7 bases and the J gene lost 4 bases, with 12 bases spanning the gap. Germline lookup yields CDR1 SGHRS and CDR2 YFSETQ. The CDR3 is made up of 13 amino acids. For the CDR3, the DNA is TGCGCCAGCTCCCAGGGTGCGGGAAACACCATATATTTT. Amino acids: CASSQGAGNTIYF.

The V gene is TRBV10-3, the J gene TRBJ2-5, with TRBD1 as a possible D gene (6 bases). The V end lost 10 bases, the J end lost 0 bases, and 9 bases lay between the germline ends. Per the germline V gene, CDR1 is ENHRY and CDR2 is SYGVKD. CDR3 size: 12 residues. CDR3 sequence: CATRQDQETQYF. In nucleotides, the CDR3 is TGTGCCACCAGACAGGACCAAGAGACCCAGTACTTC.

The rearrangement links TRBV10-3 to TRBJ1-2, with TRBD1 matching 9 bases. Germline V gene data show CDR1 as ENHRY and CDR2 as SYGVKD. The junction had 12 bases not matched to a gene; V was cut back by 4 bases and J by 3 bases. This CDR3 comprises 17 residues. The CDR3 here is CAISVTKDRGQYYGYTF. The CDR3 DNA is TGTGCCATCAGTGTTACGAAGGACAGGGGCCAGTACTATGGCTACACCTTC.

The chain recombines TRBV3-1 (or the pseudogene TRBV3-2) with TRBJ2-7, with D perhaps matching TRBD1 (6 bases). Trimming removed 0 bases at V and 0 bases at J, with 12 bases between. The V gene's germline CDR1 is LGHDT and CDR2 YNNKEL (reference sequence). The CDR3 is made up of 16 amino acids. CDR3 sequence: CASSQDRGRGSYEQYF. CDR3 in DNA: TGTGCCAGCAGCCAAGATAGAGGCAGGGGCTCCTACGAGCAGTACTTC.

V gene TRBV5-1 combines with J gene TRBJ1-1; TRBD1 matches at 7 bases. V trimming: 4 bases; J trimming: 6 bases; junction bases outside the gene matches: 6. The CDR3 consists of 13 residues. CDR1 and CDR2 from the germline V gene are SGHRS and YFSETQ. The CDR3 nucleotides are TGCGCCAGCAGCCCCCGGGACAGCTCTGAAGCTTTCTTT. It yields the protein CASSPRDSSEAFF.

The gene calls are TRBV5-3 and TRBJ1-2, with D possibly being TRBD1 (5 bases). TRBV5-3 falls under the ORF class, with uncertain function. Trimming removed 3 bases at V and 4 bases at J, with 19 bases between. This CDR3 region has 16 residues. The CDR3 reads CARSCRVGGAGYGYTF. CDR3 in DNA: TGTGCCAGAAGCTGTAGGGTCGGAGGGGCGGGCTATGGCTACACCTTC.

The genes are TRBV5-6 and TRBJ2-3; TRBD2 matches at 7 bases. Germline V gene sequence: CDR1 SGHDT, CDR2 YYEEEE. J was trimmed by 0 bases and V by 2 bases; bases with no gene match: 0. CDR3 length equals 14 residues. CDR3: CASSFSGSTDTQYF. The CDR3 nucleotides are TGTGCCAGCAGCTTTAGCGGGAGCACAGATACGCAGTATTTT. Full variable domain (missing parts from reference TRBV5-6 and TRBJ2-3): DAGVTQSPTHLIKTRGQQVTLRCSPKSGHDTVSWYQQALGQGPQFIFQYYEEEERQRGNFPDRFSGHQFPNYSSELNVNALLLGDSALYLCASSFSGSTDTQYFGPGTRLTVL.

The chain recombines TRBV2 with TRBJ1-1; D may be TRBD1 (6 bases). Trimming removed 4 bases at V and 4 bases at J, with 13 bases between. Germline CDR1 and CDR2: SNHLY and FYNNEI. The CDR3 sequence is 14 residues long. CDR3 nucleotides: TGTGCCAGCAGTGGAAGTCAAGGGGGCACTGAAGCTTTCTTT. This sequence encodes CASSGSQGGTEAFF.

CDR3 loop: CASSPPGPTGLDGYTF. The CDR3 DNA reads TGTGCCAGCAGCCCCCCGGGTCCCACAGGTTTGGATGGCTACACCTTC. This rearrangement joins TRBV28 to TRBJ1-2, with D possibly being TRBD1 (5 bases). The germline V gene has CDR1 MDHEN and CDR2 SYDVKM. This CDR3 contains 16 residues. The V end lost 6 bases, the J end lost 6 bases, and 23 bases lay between the germline ends.

V is TRBV28 and J is TRBJ1-1, with TRBD1 matching over 10 bases. This CDR3 comprises 15 residues. Germline CDR1 is MDHEN and CDR2 is SYDVKM. Trimming at V came to 6 bases and at J to 3 bases, leaving 7 bases not matched to a gene. CDR3 loop: CASRPTGGADTEAFF. CDR3 bases: TGTGCCAGCAGGCCGACAGGGGGCGCAGACACTGAAGCTTTCTTT.

The rearrangement joins TRBV10-1 to TRBJ2-1, with D perhaps matching TRBD2 (6 bases). Germline assignment: CDR1 WNHNN and CDR2 SYGVQD (reference sequence). The CDR3 is 14 residues long. Trimming took 4 bases from V and 8 from J, leaving 15 bases between them. CDR3 coding DNA: TGCGCCAGCAGTGTTGGGACTTATGGGTATGAGCAGTTCTTC. Its protein product is CASSVGTYGYEQFF.

This clone was recorded only once. The J gene is TRBJ2-2, the V gene TRBV5-1; 12 bases match TRBD2. V trimming: 1 base; J trimming: 8 bases; junction bases outside the gene matches: 6. There are 16 residues in the CDR3. CDR1 is SGHRS and CDR2 is YFSETQ in the germline V gene. This chain's CDR3 is CASSLLAGGPAGELFF. The CDR3 coding sequence is TGCGCCAGCAGCTTGCTAGCGGGAGGGCCGGCGGGGGAGCTGTTTTTT.

With regard to this clone: The junction shows a germline mismatch at one end, possibly a read error. The CDR3 nucleotides are TGTGCCACCAGTGATCTGACGGACAGCTCAACTTACTTCTTC. Its translation is CATSDLTDSSTYFF. V gene TRBV24-1 combines with J gene TRBJ1-2; perhaps TRBD1 as D (6 bases). This CDR3 has 14 amino acids. CDR1 is KGHDR, CDR2 SFDVKD, per germline.

V usage is TRBV30 and J usage is TRBJ2-7, with TRBD1 identical over 9 bases. The junction had 6 bases not matched to a gene; V was cut back by 0 bases and J by 3 bases. Germline V gene sequence: CDR1 GTSNPN, CDR2 SVGIG (reference sequence). The CDR3 is 15 residues long. CDR3 sequence reads: CAWSVAGTGSYEQYF. CDR3 sequence (DNA): TGTGCCTGGAGTGTAGCCGGGACAGGGAGCTACGAGCAGTACTTC. Filled out from reference TRBV30 and TRBJ2-7, the complete variable domain reads SQTIHQWPATLVQPVGSPLSLECTVEGTSNPNLYWYRQAAGRGLQLLFYSVGIGQISSEVPQNLSASRPQDRQFILSSKKLLLSDSGFYLCAWSVAGTGSYEQYFGPGTRLTVT.

This chain uses TRBV28 with TRBJ2-7; possibly TRBD1 for D (7 bases). Deletions cut 5 bases from V and 5 bases from J, with 22 bases between. Germline loops: CDR1 MDHEN, CDR2 SYDVKM. The CDR3 spans 16 residues. The CDR3 reads CASSGTQGGFPDEQYF. For the CDR3, the DNA is TGTGCCAGCAGTGGGACCCAGGGGGGTTTCCCCGACGAGCAGTACTTC. The whole variable domain, filled in from reference TRBV28 and TRBJ2-7, reads DVKVTQSSRYLVKRTGEKVFLECVQDMDHENMFWYRQDPGLGLRLIYFSYDVKMKEKGDIPEGYSVSREKKERFSLILESASTNQTSMYLCASSGTQGGFPDEQYFGPGTRLTVT.

The V call is TRBV30, the J call TRBJ2-6; no definite D call. V was pared by 1 base and J by 0 bases, with 10 bases between. The CDR3 runs 16 residues. Germline V gives CDR1 GTSNPN, CDR2 SVGIG (reference sequence). CDR3 region: CAWSARRSSGANVLTF. CDR3 in DNA: TGTGCCTGGAGTGCCCGCCGTAGCTCTGGGGCCAACGTCCTGACTTTC.

The J gene is TRBJ1-1, the V gene TRBV15; tentative D call: TRBD1 (6 bases). Germline V lookup: CDR1 LNHNV, CDR2 YYDKDF (reference sequence). The CDR3 covers 16 residues. Trimming left V 3 bases short and J 0 bases short, with 14 bases between. CDR3 in DNA: TGTGCCACCAGCAGGCCGGGACACCCTCTGAACACTGAAGCTTTCTTT. Its translation: CATSRPGHPLNTEAFF. The complete variable domain, with remaining parts taken from reference TRBV15 and TRBJ1-1, reads DAMVIQNPRYQVTQFGKPVTLSCSQTLNHNVMYWYQQKSSQAPKLLFHYYDKDFNNEADTPDNFQSRRPNTSFCFLDIRSPGLGDTAMYLCATSRPGHPLNTEAFFGQGTRLTVV.

The chain is built from TRBV20-1 and TRBJ2-3; 12 nucleotides match TRBD2. Unmatched junction bases numbered 8, after V lost 3 bases and J lost 7 bases. Germline assignment: CDR1 DFQATT and CDR2 SNEGSKA (reference sequence). The CDR3 is 15 amino acids. CDR3 in DNA: TGCAGTGCTAGTTCGCTAGCGGGAGGGCCGAATACGCAGTATTTT. Protein product: CSASSLAGGPNTQYF.

The V call is TRBV7-2, the J call TRBJ1-5, with a tentative D call TRBD1 (5 bases). This CDR3 is built from 14 residues. Germline V lookup: CDR1 SGHTA, CDR2 FQGNSA. V dropped 3 bases and J dropped 3 bases, with 9 bases sitting between them. This chain's CDR3 is CASSFGGVNQPQHF. The CDR3 coding sequence is TGTGCCAGCAGCTTTGGAGGGGTCAATCAGCCCCAGCATTTT.

This clone was counted a few times. This chain joins TRBV5-4 and TRBJ1-4; weak D call: TRBD1 (5 bases). V was clipped by 4 bases and J by 8 bases, with 12 bases between them. CDR3 length equals 13 residues. Germline CDR1 SGHNT, CDR2 YYREEE (reference sequence). The CDR3 spells CASSTGQKEKLFF. The CDR3 coding sequence is TGTGCCAGCAGCACCGGACAAAAAGAAAAACTGTTTTTT.

This sequence joins TRBV7-2 and TRBJ1-2, with 9 bases fitting TRBD1. Germline lookup yields CDR1 SGHTA and CDR2 FQGNSA. The CDR3 contains 14 residues. V lost 5 bases, J lost 5 bases, and 6 bases stayed unmatched. CDR3: CASSRPGQGYGYTF. CDR3 DNA: TGTGCCAGCAGCAGACCGGGACAGGGATATGGCTACACCTTC.

The V and J genes are TRBV7-8 and TRBJ2-7, with TRBD2 matching over 12 bases. The CDR3 runs 15 residues. V shed 6 bases, J shed 4 bases, and the junction held 7 bases outside the gene matches. The germline CDR1 and CDR2 sequences are SGHVS and FQNEAQ. The CDR3 reads CASSLLAGGDYEQYF. The DNA for the CDR3 is TGTGCCAGCAGTTTACTAGCGGGGGGAGATTACGAGCAGTACTTC.

This chain joins TRBV11-2 and TRBJ1-6, with D hard to call. The CDR3 has 15 amino acids. The germline gives CDR1 SGHAT, CDR2 FQNNGV. The germline V and J ends were trimmed by 1 base and 6 bases, with 10 bases remaining between them. The CDR3 spells CASSLAPGSNSPLHF. The CDR3 coding sequence is TGTGCCAGCAGCTTAGCACCCGGGTCTAATTCACCCCTCCACTTT.